The 19 T cell receptor beta chains listed next were all sequenced from one sample in a study of beta chain features in type 1 diabetes. Broader study findings: Patients with Type 1 diabetes showed moderately but significantly shorter TCRB CDR3s in all four CD4+ subsets.

Expressed TCRB transcripts got sequenced, as all isolated RNA was reverse transcribed. The protocol was immunoSEQ multiplex PCR, while the TCRdb copy is restricted to in-frame clones and leaves out a portion. This table has 160,000 or so clones, approximately 9.1% appearing once. The antigens for these receptors are not known. The specimen was central memory CD4+ T cells from blood. The receptor set was obtained from a woman in her thirties with type 1 diabetes.

This clone was recorded a few times. The sample carries other DNA sequences with the same CDR3. J is TRBJ1-1 and V is TRBV7-3, with TRBD1 matching over 10 bases. The CDR3 covers 13 residues. V shed 5 bases and J 6 bases; nucleotides not matched to a gene: 3. Germline V lookup: CDR1 SGHTA, CDR2 FQGTGA. The CDR3 reads CASSPGQGAEAFF. DNA of the CDR3: TGTGCCAGCAGCCCTGGACAGGGGGCTGAAGCTTTCTTT.

This chain joins TRBV29-1 and TRBJ1-2, with no clear D. Germline V lookup: CDR1 SQVTM, CDR2 ANQGSEA. The CDR3 length is 9 residues. V gave up 4 bases and J gave up 7 bases, with 4 bases separating them. In DNA, the CDR3 is TGCAGCGTTGTTATTGGCTACACCTTC. Its translation is CSVVIGYTF.

This clone has only a few counts. This chain uses TRBV9 with TRBJ2-3; the match to TRBD2 covers 9 bases. The V and J ends lost 4 bases and 0 bases, in that order; junction bases with no gene match: 6. The CDR3 is 16 residues long. The germline gives CDR1 SGDLS, CDR2 YYNGEE. The DNA of the CDR3 is TGTGCCAGCAGCCCTATAGCGGGAGTAAGCACAGATACGCAGTATTTT. It codes for CASSPIAGVSTDTQYF.

There are a few counts of this clone. The chain carries TRBV5-4 and TRBJ2-7, with D perhaps TRBD1 (7 bases). V shed 4 bases and J shed 3 bases, with 17 bases lying between them. The germline V gene encodes CDR1 SGHNT and CDR2 YYREEE (reference sequence). This CDR3 spans 15 amino acids. CDR3 coding DNA: TGTGCCAGCAGCCCGTCGGGCCAGGGGGGCTACGAGCAGTACTTC. This sequence encodes CASSPSGQGGYEQYF.

V is TRBV5-1 and J is TRBJ2-1, with 12 nucleotides matching TRBD2. V trimming: 4 bases; J trimming: 7 bases; junction bases outside the gene matches: 6. This CDR3 has 15 amino acids. Per germline, CDR1 SGHRS and CDR2 YFSETQ. The DNA for the CDR3 is TGCGCCAGCAGCAAACTAGCGGGAGGTGGGAATGAGCAGTTCTTC. Amino acids: CASSKLAGGGNEQFF. Supplemented by reference TRBV5-1 and TRBJ2-1, the full variable domain reads KAGVTQTPRYLIKTRGQQVTLSCSPISGHRSVSWYQQTPGQGLQFLFEYFSETQRNKGNFPGRFSGRQFSNSRSEMNVSTLELGDSALYLCASSKLAGGGNEQFFGPGTRLTVL.

The chain uses TRBV18 and TRBJ1-5; D remains unclear. The ends were cut back, 2 bases at V and 2 bases at J, with 10 bases in the middle. Per germline, CDR1 KGHSH and CDR2 LQKENI. The length of the CDR3 is 15 residues. The CDR3 sequence: CASSPEGSGNQPQHF. CDR3 bases: TGTGCCAGCTCACCAGAGGGAAGCGGCAATCAGCCCCAGCATTTT.

The chain employs TRBV6-1 and TRBJ2-1, with 7 bases fitting TRBD2. The CDR3 is made up of 15 amino acids. V trimming: 0 bases; J trimming: 6 bases; junction bases outside the gene matches: 5. CDR1 and CDR2 (germline): MNHNS, SASEGT. The CDR3 loop is CASSEARTRGNEQFF. DNA of the CDR3: TGTGCCAGCAGTGAAGCACGGACTAGGGGCAATGAGCAGTTCTTC.

In its sample, this clone was seen a few times. An end of the junction does not agree with germline; a read error may underlie this. The chain employs TRBV7-7 and TRBJ2-2; D might be TRBD1 (6 bases). This CDR3 region has 15 residues. From germline, CDR1 is SSHAT and CDR2 FNYEAQ (reference sequence). The CDR3, as DNA: TGTGCTAGCAGCTTGCAACAGGGCGGCACCGGGGAGCTGTTTTTT. Its protein product is CASSLQQGGTGELFF.

This clone was counted only a few times. This chain links TRBV7-8 with TRBJ1-2, with 7 nucleotides matching TRBD1. The CDR3 is made up of 15 amino acids. Trimming removed 1 base from V and 1 base from J; junction bases left unmatched: 3. Germline CDR1 reads SGHVS; CDR2 reads FQNEAQ. The CDR3 DNA sequence: TGTGCCAGCAGCTTAGTGGACAGGATTAACTATGGCTACACCTTC. Its translation: CASSLVDRINYGYTF.

V is TRBV19 and J is TRBJ2-7; 7 bases match TRBD1. The CDR3 length is 16 residues. The germline gives CDR1 LNHDA, CDR2 SQIVND (reference sequence). V was clipped by 6 bases and J by 3 bases; unmatched bases: 14. The CDR3, as DNA: TGTGCCAGTAGCCCCGTTCAAAGGACAGGAGACTACGAGCAGTACTTC. As protein: CASSPVQRTGDYEQYF.

Only a few counts were recorded for this clone. V is TRBV6-1 and J is TRBJ1-2, with D maybe TRBD1 (5 bases). Germline V gives CDR1 MNHNS, CDR2 SASEGT. The CDR3 is made up of 13 amino acids. V was trimmed by 5 bases and J by 6 bases, leaving 13 bases between them. The CDR3 reads CASSQGRGDGYTF. CDR3 in DNA: TGTGCCAGCAGTCAAGGACGGGGGGATGGCTACACCTTC.

This clone has just a few counts. J is TRBJ1-1 and V is TRBV27; D remains ambiguous. V gave up 5 bases and J gave up 11 bases, with 18 bases separating them. Germline V gene data show CDR1 as MNHEY and CDR2 as SMNVEV (reference sequence). The length of the CDR3 is 13 residues. CDR3 DNA sequence: TGTGCCAGCAGTGTCGAGGGCGGCTCTCGGGCTTTCTTT. It yields the protein CASSVEGGSRAFF.

A few counts support this clone. The chain couples TRBV30 to TRBJ2-5, with a possible D match to TRBD2 (7 bases). Deletions cut 8 bases from V and 6 bases from J, with 19 bases between. The length of the CDR3 is 13 residues. From germline, CDR1 is GTSNPN and CDR2 SVGIG (reference sequence). The CDR3 protein is CAQEAKGGQTQYF. The CDR3 nucleotides read TGTGCCCAGGAGGCGAAGGGGGGGCAGACCCAGTACTTC.

A few counts support this clone. This sequence joins TRBV15 and TRBJ2-4; no clear D gene. This CDR3 contains 14 residues. V was trimmed by 0 bases and J by 0 bases, leaving 3 bases between them. CDR1 is LNHNV and CDR2 is YYDKDF in the germline V gene (reference sequence). CDR3 protein: CATSRDLAKNIQYF. CDR3 sequence (DNA): TGTGCCACCAGCAGAGATCTAGCCAAAAACATTCAGTACTTC. The whole variable domain, remainder taken from reference TRBV15 and TRBJ2-4, is DAMVIQNPRYQVTQFGKPVTLSCSQTLNHNVMYWYQQKSSQAPKLLFHYYDKDFNNEADTPDNFQSRRPNTSFCFLDIRSPGLGDTAMYLCATSRDLAKNIQYFGAGTRLSVL.

V and J are TRBV5-1 and TRBJ2-5, with a tentative D call TRBD2 (6 bases). The CDR3 is 14 residues long. Germline loops: CDR1 SGHRS, CDR2 YFSETQ. Deletions cut 4 bases from V and 1 base from J, with 11 bases between. As DNA, the CDR3 is TGCGCCAGCAGCCGGAGGGAAGTCCAAGAGACCCAGTACTTC. Protein product: CASSRREVQETQYF. The variable domain in full, with the rest retrieved from reference TRBV5-1 and TRBJ2-5, is KAGVTQTPRYLIKTRGQQVTLSCSPISGHRSVSWYQQTPGQGLQFLFEYFSETQRNKGNFPGRFSGRQFSNSRSEMNVSTLELGDSALYLCASSRREVQETQYFGPGTRLLVL.

CDR3 amino acids: CASSDTGDADTQYF. CDR3 nucleotides: TGCGCCAGCAGCGACACAGGGGACGCAGATACGCAGTATTTT. V usage is TRBV5-1 and J usage is TRBJ2-3; 7 nucleotides agree with TRBD1. With 4 bases clipped from V and 4 bases from J, the junction kept 6 bases outside the gene matches. This CDR3 contains 14 residues. Germline CDR1 is SGHRS and CDR2 is YFSETQ.

The chain is built from TRBV27 and TRBJ1-5; 7 nucleotides match TRBD1. The ends lost 6 bases at V and 0 bases at J; junction bases unmatched: 11. Germline V gene sequence: CDR1 MNHEY, CDR2 SMNVEV (reference sequence). The CDR3 totals 17 residues. CDR3 protein: CASSQNSRTGSNQPQHF. The CDR3 DNA is TGTGCCAGCAGCCAGAATTCAAGGACAGGTAGCAATCAGCCCCAGCATTTT.

This clone was recorded many times. The chain has TRBV5-1 and TRBJ2-3; D remains ambiguous. The CDR3 loop spans 14 amino acids. Germline CDR1 and CDR2: SGHRS and YFSETQ. V was shortened by 4 bases and J by 3 bases, with 12 bases between the two germline ends. The CDR3 region is CASSNRVSTDTQYF. The CDR3 DNA follows: TGCGCCAGCAGCAACCGGGTCTCAACAGATACGCAGTATTTT.

This clone was picked up one time. The DNA is left out, because the CDR3 cannot be placed on it with certainty; the CDR3 is given as TCRdb lists it. The gene calls are TRBV21-1 and TRBJ2-1; the D call in the table, TRBD1, was not verified against the DNA. TRBV21-1 counts as a pseudogene. The CDR3 totals 12 residues, both ends included. The chain's CDR3 is CASVGAGNEQFF.